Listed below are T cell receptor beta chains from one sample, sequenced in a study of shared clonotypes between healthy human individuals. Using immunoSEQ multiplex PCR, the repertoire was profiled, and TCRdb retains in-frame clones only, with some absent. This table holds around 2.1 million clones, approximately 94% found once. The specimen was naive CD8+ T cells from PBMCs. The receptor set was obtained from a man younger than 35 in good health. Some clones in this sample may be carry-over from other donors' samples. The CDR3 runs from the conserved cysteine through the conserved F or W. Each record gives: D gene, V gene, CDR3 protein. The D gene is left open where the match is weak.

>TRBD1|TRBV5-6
CASSPTGQGLFPGELFF
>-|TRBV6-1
CASSEAAPMNTEAFF
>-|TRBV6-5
CASSYSARGTDTIYF
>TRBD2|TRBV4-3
CASSQGSGSSYNEQFF
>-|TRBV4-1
CASSQGVVGSSYEQYF
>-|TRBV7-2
CASSPRPGSQYF
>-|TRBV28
CASSLEGRGTEAFF
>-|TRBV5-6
CASSFGDSGNTIYF
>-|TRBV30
CAWTGGDDEQYF
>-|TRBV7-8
CASTDREVGNGEQFF
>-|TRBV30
CAWTLNYGYTF
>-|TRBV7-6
CASSPLGGHGYTF
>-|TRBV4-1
CASSQDGGLNQPQHF
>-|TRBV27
CASSPGRFGNEQFF
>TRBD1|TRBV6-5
CASSLSRGAAIGYTF
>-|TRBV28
CASSGLAKNIQYF
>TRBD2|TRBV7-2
CASSLAAGGAYEQYF
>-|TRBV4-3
CASSRGLGATQPQHF
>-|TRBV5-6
CASSLLRANVLTF
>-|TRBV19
CASSGLTSNYGYTF
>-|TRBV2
CASNFETQYF
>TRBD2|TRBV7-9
CASSLVGLAEGTDTQYF
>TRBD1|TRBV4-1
CASSTDRVGTEAFF
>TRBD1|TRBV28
CASRGGPFPGNTIYF
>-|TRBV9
CASSVGFSNYGYTF
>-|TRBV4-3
CASSPVLRSTDTQYF
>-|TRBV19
CASSILARETQYF
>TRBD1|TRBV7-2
CASSRRQGSYEQYF
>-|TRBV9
CASSVGGQPNQPQHF
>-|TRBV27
CASSLRGAYEQYF
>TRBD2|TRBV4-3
CASSQESLAGTEGGFITDTQYF